This passage covers 30 T cell receptor beta chains from one sample sequenced in a study of T-cell memory formation after mild COVID-19. TCRdb used MiXCR to reprocess the 5' RACE reads, holding one entry per CDR3 protein. The sample carries fewer than 250,000 distinct CDR3 sequences, more than 9% recorded once. Sequencing used PBMCs or a T cell subset sorted from them (not recorded which). These receptors were collected from a man between 18 and 35 years old who had mild COVID-19 (a few samples of this study predate the infection). Cell type and time point are not known.

CDR3 in DNA: TGTGCCAGCACTCAAGAGTCCTACTATGGCTACACCTTC. As protein: CASTQESYYGYTF. This chain connects TRBV6-2 or TRBV6-3 to TRBJ1-2; no clear D gene. CDR1 and CDR2 from the germline V gene are MNHEY and SVGEGT. Trimming removed 7 bases from V and 3 bases from J, with 12 bases in between. CDR3 length: 13 residues.

This clonotype was counted a few times. The J gene is TRBJ2-2, the V gene TRBV18, with 8 bases lining up with TRBD1. Germline V gene sequence: CDR1 KGHSH, CDR2 LQKENI. V shed 5 bases, J shed 7 bases, and the junction held 6 bases outside the gene matches. The CDR3 extends over 14 amino acids. CDR3 nucleotides: TGTGCCAGCTCAAGGACAGGGACTGACGGGGAGCTGTTTTTT. This encodes CASSRTGTDGELFF. Together with reference TRBV18 and TRBJ2-2, the CDR3 gives the full variable domain: NAGVMQNPRHLVRRRGQEARLRCSPMKGHSHVYWYRQLPEEGLKFMVYLQKENIIDESGMPKERFSAEFPKEGPSILRIQQVVRGDSAAYFCASSRTGTDGELFFGEGSRLTVL.

This clonotype was recorded at least ten times. V gene TRBV4-1 combines with J gene TRBJ1-4; TRBD1 aligns across 8 bases. The CDR3 sequence is 14 residues long. Germline values: CDR1 MGHRA, CDR2 YSYEKL. Germline trimming cut 4 bases from V and 7 bases from J; bases unmatched to any gene: 5. The CDR3: CASSRGQGGEKLFF. CDR3 DNA sequence: TGCGCCAGCAGCCGCGGACAGGGCGGTGAAAAACTGTTTTTT.

This clonotype was detected many times. V is TRBV29-1 and J is TRBJ2-5, with no clear D. V lost 7 bases and J lost 3, with 15 bases in between. CDR3 length: 13 residues. In germline, CDR1 is SQVTM, CDR2 ANQGSEA. The CDR3 sequence is CSGGRPPEETQYF. The CDR3 coding sequence is TGCAGCGGGGGTAGACCGCCGGAAGAGACCCAGTACTTC.

This clonotype was detected many times. This chain joins TRBV7-2 and TRBJ2-2; tentatively, D is TRBD1 (6 bases). CDR3 length: 17 amino acids. Germline loops: CDR1 SGHTA, CDR2 FQGNSA. Trimming removed 5 bases from V and 0 bases from J, with 16 bases in between. The CDR3 region has the DNA TGTGCCAGCAGCGCACAGCCGGGACAAACGAACACCGGGGAGCTGTTTTTT. It translates to CASSAQPGQTNTGELFF.

This sequence joins TRBV5-5 and TRBJ2-1; no definite D call. This CDR3 contains 15 residues. Germline loops: CDR1 SGHKS, CDR2 YYEKEE (reference sequence). Trimming took 4 bases from V and 0 from J, leaving 11 bases between them. The CDR3 DNA sequence: TGTGCCAGCAGCGCCCTTGAGAGCTCCTACAATGAGCAGTTCTTC. Amino acid sequence: CASSALESSYNEQFF.

V usage is TRBV5-1 and J usage is TRBJ1-1; no reliable D call. The germline V gene encodes CDR1 SGHRS and CDR2 YFSETQ. Deletions cut 6 bases from V and 2 bases from J, with 11 bases between. The CDR3 consists of 13 residues. The CDR3 region is CASTPGENTEAFF. The CDR3 DNA follows: TGCGCCAGCACCCCTGGGGAAAACACTGAAGCTTTCTTT. Filled out from reference TRBV5-1 and TRBJ1-1, the complete variable domain reads KAGVTQTPRYLIKTRGQQVTLSCSPISGHRSVSWYQQTPGQGLQFLFEYFSETQRNKGNFPGRFSGRQFSNSRSEMNVSTLELGDSALYLCASTPGENTEAFFGQGTRLTVV.

The chain joins TRBV24-1 to TRBJ2-3; 7 bases align to TRBD1. This CDR3 has 16 residues. The germline V gene encodes CDR1 KGHDR and CDR2 SFDVKD. The V and J ends lost 4 bases and 2 bases, in that order; junction bases with no gene match: 8. CDR3: CATSDQGTVPTDTQYF. The CDR3 coding sequence is TGTGCCACCAGTGACCAAGGGACAGTGCCCACAGATACGCAGTATTTT.

The genes are TRBV6-5 and TRBJ1-6; TRBD1 matches at 9 bases. Germline lookup yields CDR1 MNHEY and CDR2 SVGAGI. The CDR3 covers 15 residues. V shed 4 bases and J 10 bases; nucleotides not matched to a gene: 8. CDR3 nucleotides: TGTGCCAGCAGTTCATCCGGGACAGGGCTGTCACCCCTCCACTTT. Its protein product is CASSSSGTGLSPLHF.

The rearrangement joins TRBV2 to TRBJ1-6; D might be TRBD1 (6 bases). Germline V gene lookup returns CDR1 SNHLY and CDR2 FYNNEI. Trimming took off 2 bases at V and 1 base at J, with 12 bases between the two ends. This CDR3 has 17 amino acids. CDR3: CASSEFRGGSYNSPLHF. The CDR3 nucleotides are TGTGCCAGCAGTGAATTTCGAGGGGGGTCCTATAATTCACCCCTCCACTTT.

This clonotype was observed a single time. A read error may be the cause here, since a much bigger clone is one base away. CDR3 loop: CASSFPGGTDAQYF. The CDR3 region has the DNA TGTGCCAGCAGCTTTCCGGGGGGCACAGATGCGCAGTATTTT. The J gene is TRBJ2-3, the V gene TRBV5-6; possible D gene TRBD2, 7 bases. This CDR3 contains 14 residues. CDR1 and CDR2 from the germline V gene are SGHDT and YYEEEE.

The V call is TRBV18, the J call TRBJ1-1; D gene ambiguous. The V gene's germline CDR1 is KGHSH and CDR2 LQKENI. The CDR3 runs 13 residues. With 5 bases removed from V and 6 bases from J, the gap between germline ends came to 13 bases. The CDR3 protein is CASSSSIQAEAFF. The CDR3 DNA follows: TGTGCCAGCTCATCCTCTATCCAGGCTGAAGCTTTCTTT.

This clonotype was observed a handful of times. In DNA form, the CDR3 reads TGTGCCAGCAGCAAAGTCAAGAGGGGGGCTGATAATTCACCCCTCCACTTT. It codes for CASSKVKRGADNSPLHF. V gene TRBV21-1 combines with J gene TRBJ1-6; whether TRBD1, the table's D call, matches the DNA was not checked. TRBV21-1 is annotated as a pseudogene. This CDR3 has 17 amino acids.

This rearrangement joins TRBV18 to TRBJ2-5; no definite D call. CDR1 KGHSH and CDR2 LQKENI come from the germline V gene. This CDR3 has 11 residues. Trimming removed 1 base from V and 7 bases from J, with 4 bases in between. The CDR3 bases are TGTGCCAGCTCACCACATGGGACCCAGTACTTC. It translates to CASSPHGTQYF.

V usage is TRBV6-2 or TRBV6-3 and J usage is TRBJ1-1, with 9 bases aligning to TRBD1. The V gene end was trimmed by 5 bases and the J gene end by 5 bases; junction bases not matched to a gene: 3. The length of the CDR3 is 13 residues. Per the germline V gene, CDR1 is MNHEY and CDR2 is SVGEGT. DNA of the CDR3: TGTGCCAGCAGTCAGGGACAGGGAACTGAAGCTTTCTTT. Amino acid sequence: CASSQGQGTEAFF.

In its sample, this clonotype was seen a few times. The chain links TRBV19 to TRBJ2-3; D is unresolved. The CDR3 length is 14 residues. The germline CDR1 and CDR2 sequences are LNHDA and SQIVND (reference sequence). Deletions cut 5 bases from V and 0 bases from J, with 9 bases between. In DNA, the CDR3 is TGTGCCAGTAGTGCGGCATCTAGCACAGATACGCAGTATTTT. This translates into CASSAASSTDTQYF. Looking up the rest from reference TRBV19 and TRBJ2-3 gives the full variable domain: DGGITQSPKYLFRKEGQNVTLSCEQNLNHDAMYWYRQDPGQGLRLIYYSQIVNDFQKGDIAEGYSVSREKKESFPLTVTSAQKNPTAFYLCASSAASSTDTQYFGPGTRLTVL.

In its sample, this clonotype was seen many times. V gene TRBV20-1 combines with J gene TRBJ2-5; maybe TRBD2 (6 bases). CDR3 length equals 11 residues. CDR1 and CDR2 from the germline V gene are DFQATT and SNEGSKA (reference sequence). Between the trimmed V and J ends, which lost 6 bases and 5 bases, there was a span of 10 bases. CDR3 residues: CSALGGETQYF. The CDR3 DNA reads as TGCAGTGCCCTGGGGGGTGAGACCCAGTACTTC.

There are many counts of this clonotype. This chain connects TRBV7-9 to TRBJ1-1; 8 bases are a match to TRBD1. The V gene's germline CDR1 is SEHNR and CDR2 FQNEAQ (reference sequence). The CDR3 loop spans 13 amino acids. With V trimmed by 2 bases and J by 4 bases, 0 bases remained unmatched. The CDR3 DNA follows: TGTGCCAGCAGCTTACAGGGGGCCACTGAAGCTTTCTTT. Amino acids: CASSLQGATEAFF.

This clonotype was found a few times. The gene calls are TRBV29-1 and TRBJ1-2, with 7 bases identical to TRBD1. CDR3 length: 14 amino acids. J was trimmed by 8 bases and V by 4 bases; bases with no gene match: 13. Germline assignment: CDR1 SQVTM and CDR2 ANQGSEA. CDR3 sequence reads: CSVVVVQGVSGYTF. The CDR3, as DNA: TGCAGCGTTGTAGTAGTGCAGGGGGTGAGCGGCTACACCTTC.

This clonotype was observed at least ten times. V usage is TRBV7-9 and J usage is TRBJ1-1; D is uncertain. Per the germline V gene, CDR1 is SEHNR and CDR2 is FQNEAQ (reference sequence). CDR3 length equals 13 residues. V was trimmed by 3 bases and J by 0 bases, leaving 5 bases between them. DNA of the CDR3: TGTGCCAGCAGCTTCGATATGAACACTGAAGCTTTCTTT. Translation: CASSFDMNTEAFF. The full variable domain, with the rest looked up from reference TRBV7-9 and TRBJ1-1, is DTGVSQNPRHKITKRGQNVTFRCDPISEHNRLYWYRQTLGQGPEFLTYFQNEAQLEKSRLLSDRFSAERPKGSFSTLEIQRTEQGDSAMYLCASSFDMNTEAFFGQGTRLTVV.

This chain joins TRBV4-2 and TRBJ2-1, with 10 bases lining up with TRBD2. Trimming cost V 1 base and J 9 bases; bases outside gene matches: 9. Germline CDR1 reads LGHNA; CDR2 reads YNFKEQ. The CDR3 extends over 16 amino acids. The DNA of the CDR3 is TGTGCCAGCAGCCAAGTCCATAGCGGGGGGTATGTTGAGCAGTTCTTC. Translating gives CASSQVHSGGYVEQFF.

This clonotype has just a few counts. This chain links TRBV6-5 with TRBJ2-1, with 7 bases identical to TRBD2. V shed 5 bases and J 7 bases; nucleotides not matched to a gene: 20. Germline assignment: CDR1 MNHEY and CDR2 SVGAGI. The CDR3 covers 18 residues. CDR3 loop: CASSQGPPVGTRGNEQFF. CDR3 sequence (DNA): TGTGCCAGCAGTCAGGGCCCTCCCGTAGGGACGCGGGGGAATGAGCAGTTCTTC.

This clonotype was recorded many times. The V and J genes are TRBV27 and TRBJ1-5; D is undetermined. V was shortened by 2 bases and J by 7 bases, with 12 bases between the two germline ends. Germline values: CDR1 MNHEY, CDR2 SMNVEV (reference sequence). The CDR3 has 14 amino acids. CDR3 loop: CASSLSWGGQPQHF. The DNA of the CDR3 is TGTGCCAGCAGTTTAAGTTGGGGAGGCCAGCCCCAGCATTTT.

This chain links TRBV24-1 with TRBJ2-5; TRBD1 is a possible D gene (6 bases). The CDR3 consists of 16 residues. Germline V gene lookup returns CDR1 KGHDR and CDR2 SFDVKD. Trimming took off 4 bases at V and 2 bases at J, with 16 bases between the two ends. The CDR3 DNA reads as TGTGCCACCAGTGACCCCGGGACAACTAAACAAGAGACCCAGTACTTC. Translating gives CATSDPGTTKQETQYF.

This clonotype has just a few counts. V gene TRBV6-2 or TRBV6-3 combines with J gene TRBJ2-6, with TRBD1 identical over 9 bases. J was trimmed by 13 bases and V by 5 bases; bases with no gene match: 12. The CDR3 contains 15 residues. Germline CDR1 MNHEY, CDR2 SVGEGT. The CDR3 region has the DNA TGTGCCAGCAGTACTCCGGGACAGGGCTTCCCGGTCCTGACTTTC. Protein sequence: CASSTPGQGFPVLTF.

The gene calls are TRBV5-1 and TRBJ2-1, with 9 bases matching TRBD2. The V gene's germline CDR1 is SGHRS and CDR2 YFSETQ. The CDR3 contains 15 residues. V lost 1 base, J lost 9 bases, and 8 bases stayed unmatched. CDR3 residues: CASSLSGGHDGEQFF. DNA for the CDR3: TGCGCCAGCAGCTTGAGCGGGGGGCACGACGGTGAGCAGTTCTTC.

This clonotype was detected only a few times. The J gene is TRBJ2-5, the V gene TRBV12-3 or TRBV12-4; D unclear. The CDR3 spans 12 residues. V was shortened by 8 bases and J by 2 bases, with 9 bases between the two germline ends. CDR3 protein: CASYGQQETQYF. In DNA, the CDR3 is TGTGCCAGCTACGGGCAACAAGAGACCCAGTACTTC.

This clonotype was observed a handful of times. The chain employs TRBV5-8 and TRBJ2-1; unclear D gene. The V gene's germline CDR1 is SGHTS and CDR2 YDEGEE. This CDR3 comprises 15 residues. The V end was cut by 4 bases, the J end by 10 bases, with 21 bases between. The CDR3 loop is CASSVTPPVTLEQFF. The DNA of the CDR3 is TGTGCCAGCAGCGTGACCCCCCCAGTTACCCTGGAGCAGTTCTTC.

In this sample, this clonotype turned up many times. The V gene is TRBV5-1, the J gene TRBJ1-2; 8 bases line up with TRBD1. CDR3 length equals 15 residues. V shed 0 bases and J 5 bases; nucleotides not matched to a gene: 6. The germline V gene has CDR1 SGHRS and CDR2 YFSETQ. CDR3 loop: CASSLGGTGPYGYTF. CDR3 DNA sequence: TGCGCCAGCAGCTTGGGCGGGACAGGCCCGTATGGCTACACCTTC. The full variable domain, rest sourced from reference TRBV5-1 and TRBJ1-2, is KAGVTQTPRYLIKTRGQQVTLSCSPISGHRSVSWYQQTPGQGLQFLFEYFSETQRNKGNFPGRFSGRQFSNSRSEMNVSTLELGDSALYLCASSLGGTGPYGYTFGSGTRLTVV.

There are a few counts of this clonotype. This sequence joins TRBV7-2 and TRBJ1-3; D is perhaps TRBD1 (6 bases). Deletions cut 8 bases from V and 4 bases from J, with 12 bases between. This CDR3 contains 13 residues. Looked up from germline, CDR1 is SGHTA and CDR2 is FQGNSA. CDR3 region: CASGGGFGNTIYF. The CDR3 DNA is TGTGCCAGCGGAGGGGGGTTCGGAAACACCATATATTTT.